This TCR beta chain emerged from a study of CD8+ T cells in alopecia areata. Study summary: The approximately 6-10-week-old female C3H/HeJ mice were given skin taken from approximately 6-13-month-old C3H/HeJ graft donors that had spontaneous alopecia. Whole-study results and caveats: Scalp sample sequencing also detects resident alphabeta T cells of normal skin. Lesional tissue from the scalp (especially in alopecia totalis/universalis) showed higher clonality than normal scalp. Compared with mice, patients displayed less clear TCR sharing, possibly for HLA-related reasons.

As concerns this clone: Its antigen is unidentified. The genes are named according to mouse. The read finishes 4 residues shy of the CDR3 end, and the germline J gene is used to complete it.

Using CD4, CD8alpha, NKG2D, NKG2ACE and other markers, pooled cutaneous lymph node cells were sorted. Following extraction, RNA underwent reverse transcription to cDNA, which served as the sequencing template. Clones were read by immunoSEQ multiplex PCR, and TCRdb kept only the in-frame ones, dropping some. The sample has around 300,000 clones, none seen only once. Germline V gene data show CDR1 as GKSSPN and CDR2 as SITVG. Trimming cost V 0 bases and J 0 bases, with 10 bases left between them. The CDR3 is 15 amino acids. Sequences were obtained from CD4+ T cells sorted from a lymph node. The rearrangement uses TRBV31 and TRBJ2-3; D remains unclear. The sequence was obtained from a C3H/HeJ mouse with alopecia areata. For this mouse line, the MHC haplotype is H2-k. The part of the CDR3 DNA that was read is TGTGCCTGGAGTCTAGGCAAGACTAGTGCAGAA. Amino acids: CAWSLGKTSAE. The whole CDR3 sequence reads CAWSLGKTSAETLYF.